Presented here are 23 T cell receptor beta chains from one specimen sequenced in a study of OX40 agonist ivuxolimab in advanced cancers. This table comes from immunoSEQ multiplex PCR, and its TCRdb copy is limited to in-frame clones, with some not included. In the table there are about 69,000 clones, roughly nine tenths of which are singletons. Source: CD4+ or CD8+ T cells sorted from blood, taken in a trial of the OX40 agonist ivuxolimab. These receptors were obtained from an adult with an advanced solid tumor such as melanoma, head and neck, liver or kidney cancer.

This sequence joins TRBV5-6 and TRBJ2-7; TRBD1 agrees at 7 bases. The CDR3 consists of 17 residues. V gave up 5 bases and J gave up 2 bases; unmatched junction bases: 16. Germline V gene data show CDR1 as SGHDT and CDR2 as YYEEEE. CDR3 loop: CASRLKSQGVSAYEQYF. The CDR3 nucleotides read TGTGCCAGCAGATTAAAAAGCCAGGGGGTCTCTGCCTACGAGCAGTACTTC.

The CDR3 protein is CSVDSGQGAGELFF. The CDR3 DNA is TGCAGCGTTGATTCAGGACAGGGTGCCGGGGAGCTGTTTTTT. The chain carries TRBV29-1 and TRBJ2-2; TRBD1 matches 8 bases. The junction had 6 bases not matched to a gene; V was cut back by 3 bases and J by 6 bases. CDR3 size: 14 residues. Germline CDR1 is SQVTM and CDR2 is ANQGSEA.

This chain connects TRBV11-3 to TRBJ2-1, with 9 bases aligning to TRBD1. This CDR3 has 17 amino acids. The junction had 9 bases not matched to a gene; V was cut back by 1 base and J by 5 bases. From germline, CDR1 is SGHNT and CDR2 YENEEA. The CDR3 coding sequence is TGTGCCAGCAGCTTAGGGGTAGGACAGGGGTTACACAATGAGCAGTTCTTC. Translating it yields CASSLGVGQGLHNEQFF.

This chain links TRBV11-2 with TRBJ2-7, with D possibly TRBD1 on 5 matching bases. Trimming removed 5 bases at V and 7 bases at J, with 12 bases between. The CDR3 has 12 residues. Germline values: CDR1 SGHAT, CDR2 FQNNGV. CDR3 in amino acids: CASSPQGMEQYF. The CDR3 DNA sequence: TGTGCCAGCAGCCCCCAGGGTATGGAGCAGTACTTC.

The chain is built from TRBV4-2 and TRBJ2-7, with no clear D. CDR3 length equals 14 residues. Trimming took 2 bases from V and 2 from J, leaving 10 bases between them. Germline loops: CDR1 LGHNA, CDR2 YNFKEQ. CDR3 coding DNA: TGTGCCAGCAGCCAAACGGGTTCGCCCTACGAGCAGTACTTC. Protein product: CASSQTGSPYEQYF.

The V and J genes are TRBV7-9 and TRBJ2-1, with 7 bases identical to TRBD1. This CDR3 has 14 residues. V dropped 4 bases and J dropped 6; count of bases not matched to a gene: 6. Germline CDR1 SEHNR, CDR2 FQNEAQ (reference sequence). The CDR3 DNA reads as TGTGCCAGCAGCTACTACAGGGGACCCAATGAGCAGTTCTTC. It encodes CASSYYRGPNEQFF. The full variable domain, with the rest looked up from reference TRBV7-9 and TRBJ2-1, is DTGVSQNPRHKITKRGQNVTFRCDPISEHNRLYWYRQTLGQGPEFLTYFQNEAQLEKSRLLSDRFSAERPKGSFSTLEIQRTEQGDSAMYLCASSYYRGPNEQFFGPGTRLTVL.

V usage is TRBV30 and J usage is TRBJ1-5; 9 nucleotides line up with TRBD1. There are 15 residues in the CDR3. With 0 bases clipped from V and 3 bases from J, the junction kept 3 bases outside the gene matches. The V gene's germline CDR1 is GTSNPN and CDR2 SVGIG (reference sequence). The CDR3 bases are TGTGCCTGGAGTGTAGGGACAGGGAACAATCAGCCCCAGCATTTT. Encoded protein: CAWSVGTGNNQPQHF.

The J gene is TRBJ2-7, the V gene TRBV28; D may be TRBD2 (6 bases). The CDR3 totals 13 residues. The germline V gene encodes CDR1 MDHEN and CDR2 SYDVKM. Trimming stripped 8 bases from V and 3 bases from J, with 14 bases between. The CDR3 DNA reads TGTGCCAGCGGCCTAGCGTCTGTCTACGAGCAGTACTTC. It translates to CASGLASVYEQYF.

This sequence joins TRBV27 and TRBJ1-2; 9 bases map to TRBD1. Trimming took 5 bases from V and 6 from J; bases not matched to a gene: 4. The germline CDR1 and CDR2 sequences are MNHEY and SMNVEV (reference sequence). This CDR3 region has 13 residues. CDR3 sequence reads: CASSPRTGDGYTF. In DNA form, the CDR3 reads TGTGCCAGCAGTCCACGGACAGGGGATGGCTACACCTTC.

Of note for this clone: The sample contains more than one DNA sequence encoding this CDR3. The genes are TRBV28 and TRBJ2-7; 8 bases are a match to TRBD1. In germline, CDR1 is MDHEN, CDR2 SYDVKM. The V segment lost 4 bases and the J segment 2 bases; nucleotides outside the gene matches: 4. This CDR3 is built from 14 residues. For the CDR3, the DNA is TGTGCCAGCAGTTCGCGGACAGGGCCCTACGAGCAGTACTTC. Amino acid sequence: CASSSRTGPYEQYF.

The J gene is TRBJ2-7, the V gene TRBV7-2; possibly TRBD1 or TRBD2 for D (5 bases each). Germline V lookup: CDR1 SGHTA, CDR2 FQGNSA. This CDR3 contains 13 residues. Trimming shortened V by 8 bases and J by 3 bases, and 14 bases separated the two germline ends. CDR3 loop: CASAPGPYYEQYF. In DNA, the CDR3 is TGTGCCAGCGCCCCGGGACCGTACTACGAGCAGTACTTC. The full variable domain, completed using reference TRBV7-2 and TRBJ2-7, is GAGVSQSPSNKVTEKGKDVELRCDPISGHTALYWYRQSLGQGLEFLIYFQGNSAPDKSGLPSDRFSAERTGGSVSTLTIQRTQQEDSAVYLCASAPGPYYEQYFGPGTRLTVT.

This clone was seen a few times. J is TRBJ1-5 and V is TRBV7-9; maybe TRBD1 (5 bases). The CDR3 extends over 12 amino acids. The germline V gene encodes CDR1 SEHNR and CDR2 FQNEAQ (reference sequence). V lost 3 bases and J lost 9, with 9 bases in between. The CDR3 reads CASSFGGGPQHF. Here the CDR3 DNA reads TGTGCCAGCAGCTTTGGTGGGGGGCCCCAGCATTTT.

The CDR3 loop is CASGVVRSSPLHF. DNA for the CDR3: TGTGCCAGCGGGGTCGTGAGGAGTTCACCCCTCCACTTT. The chain uses TRBV27 and TRBJ1-6; no firm D call. V gave up 8 bases and J gave up 9 bases, with 14 bases separating them. The length of the CDR3 is 13 residues. Germline-derived CDR1 and CDR2 are MNHEY and SMNVEV (reference sequence).

The chain links TRBV19 to TRBJ2-1; D perhaps matches TRBD2 (6 bases). V lost 8 bases to trimming and J lost 7 bases, with 12 bases between them. This CDR3 region has 12 residues. Germline V gene lookup returns CDR1 LNHDA and CDR2 SQIVND (reference sequence). The CDR3 region is CASSGLRNEQFF. The CDR3 DNA sequence: TGTGCCAGTTCGGGACTTAGGAATGAGCAGTTCTTC.

The V gene is TRBV27, the J gene TRBJ1-1; the D gene is possibly TRBD1 (6 bases). Trimming stripped 5 bases from V and 4 bases from J, with 14 bases between. Per the germline V gene, CDR1 is MNHEY and CDR2 is SMNVEV (reference sequence). CDR3 length equals 14 residues. CDR3 residues: CASSIGGQVTEAFF. Written as DNA, the CDR3 is TGTGCCAGCAGTATCGGGGGGCAGGTCACTGAAGCTTTCTTT.

For this clone: A junction end diverges from the germline sequence, so it may reflect a read error. J is TRBJ2-1 and V is TRBV7-7; TRBD2 matches 7 bases. From germline, CDR1 is SSHAT and CDR2 FNYEAQ (reference sequence). This CDR3 has 15 amino acids. The CDR3 region has the DNA TGTGCTAGCAGCCACACGGTGGGGGGGTTAAATGAGCAGTTCTTC. Its protein product is CASSHTVGGLNEQFF.

The rearrangement joins TRBV19 to TRBJ1-2; D might be TRBD1 (6 bases). The CDR3 loop spans 17 amino acids. The V gene lost 3 bases and the J gene lost 0 bases, with 17 bases spanning the gap. Germline V gene lookup returns CDR1 LNHDA and CDR2 SQIVND (reference sequence). CDR3 in DNA: TGTGCCAGTAGTATCCCAAAGGATAGACAGGCTAACTATGGCTACACCTTC. Amino acid sequence: CASSIPKDRQANYGYTF.

The gene calls are TRBV18 and TRBJ2-7; 7 nucleotides line up with TRBD1. The germline CDR1 and CDR2 sequences are KGHSH and LQKENI. The V and J ends lost 1 base and 6 bases, in that order; junction bases with no gene match: 3. The CDR3 spans 13 residues. CDR3 residues: CASSPQGALEQYF. The CDR3 DNA sequence: TGTGCCAGCTCACCACAGGGGGCCCTCGAGCAGTACTTC. The entire variable domain, with the rest obtained from reference TRBV18 and TRBJ2-7, is as follows: NAGVMQNPRHLVRRRGQEARLRCSPMKGHSHVYWYRQLPEEGLKFMVYLQKENIIDESGMPKERFSAEFPKEGPSILRIQQVVRGDSAAYFCASSPQGALEQYFGPGTRLTVT.

This clone was detected once. The J gene is TRBJ2-1, the V gene TRBV20-1; a possible D gene is TRBD2 (5 bases). The CDR3 has 11 residues. CDR1 and CDR2 (germline): DFQATT, SNEGSKA (reference sequence). Trimming left V 3 bases short and J 9 bases short, with 9 bases between. The CDR3 sequence is CSASSSTEQFF. The CDR3 DNA is TGCAGTGCTAGTTCTAGCACTGAGCAGTTCTTC.

J is TRBJ2-3 and V is TRBV4-2; perhaps TRBD2 as D (5 bases). V dropped 0 bases and J dropped 3 bases, with 13 bases sitting between them. The CDR3 totals 16 residues. Germline V gives CDR1 LGHNA, CDR2 YNFKEQ. CDR3 sequence reads: CASSQEAGGYTDTQYF. The CDR3 region has the DNA TGTGCCAGCAGCCAAGAAGCTGGCGGGTATACAGATACGCAGTATTTT.

The chain recombines TRBV18 with TRBJ2-1, with 10 bases that match TRBD1. The germline CDR1 and CDR2 sequences are KGHSH and LQKENI. CDR3 size: 15 residues. V lost 6 bases and J lost 4; bases outside the gene matches: 6. The CDR3 reads CASSLDRGQYNEQFF. The CDR3 nucleotides read TGTGCCAGCTCTCTAGACAGGGGGCAATACAATGAGCAGTTCTTC.

The chain uses TRBV5-8 and TRBJ1-2, with TRBD1 as a possible D gene (6 bases). This CDR3 comprises 17 residues. V lost 1 base, J lost 1 base, and 17 bases lay in between. Germline loops: CDR1 SGHTS, CDR2 YDEGEE. The CDR3 is CASSLRFRDTLNYGYTF. The CDR3 DNA reads as TGTGCCAGCAGCTTGCGTTTTCGGGACACCCTTAACTATGGCTACACCTTC. The full variable domain, rest sourced from reference TRBV5-8 and TRBJ1-2, is EAGVTQSPTHLIKTRGQQATLRCSPISGHTSVYWYQQALGLGLQFLLWYDEGEERNRGNFPPRFSGRQFPNYSSELNVNALELEDSALYLCASSLRFRDTLNYGYTFGSGTRLTVV.

The V gene is TRBV4-1, the J gene TRBJ1-1; D call uncertain. This CDR3 has 17 amino acids. Trimming cost V 4 bases and J 0 bases, with 18 bases left between them. CDR1 is MGHRA and CDR2 is YSYEKL in the germline V gene. CDR3 DNA sequence: TGCGCCAGCAGCCCTTACCCAGCTACAGAAATGAACACTGAAGCTTTCTTT. Encoded protein: CASSPYPATEMNTEAFF.